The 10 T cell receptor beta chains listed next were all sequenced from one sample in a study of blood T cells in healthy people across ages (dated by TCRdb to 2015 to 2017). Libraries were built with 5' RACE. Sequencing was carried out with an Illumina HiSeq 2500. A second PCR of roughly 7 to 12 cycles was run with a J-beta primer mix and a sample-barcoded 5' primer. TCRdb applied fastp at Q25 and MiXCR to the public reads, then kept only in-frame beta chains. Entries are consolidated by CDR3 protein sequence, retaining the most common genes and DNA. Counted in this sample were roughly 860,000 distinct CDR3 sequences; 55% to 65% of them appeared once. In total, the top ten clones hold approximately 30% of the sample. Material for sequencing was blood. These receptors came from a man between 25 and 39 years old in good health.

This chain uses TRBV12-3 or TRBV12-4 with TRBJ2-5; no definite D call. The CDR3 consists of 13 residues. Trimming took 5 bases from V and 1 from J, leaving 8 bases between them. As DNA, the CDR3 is TGTGCCAGCAGTCTGGCGCCCCAAGAGACCCAGTACTTC. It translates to CASSLAPQETQYF.

CDR3 DNA: TGTGCCAGCAGCCCTGGGGGGGAGAACTCTAACTATGGCTACACCTTC. Amino acids: CASSPGGENSNYGYTF. V usage is TRBV7-9 and J usage is TRBJ1-2, with D possibly being TRBD1 (5 bases). CDR1 is SEHNR and CDR2 is FQNEAQ in the germline V gene (reference sequence). V was clipped by 5 bases and J by 0 bases, with 16 bases between them. The CDR3 runs to 16 residues.

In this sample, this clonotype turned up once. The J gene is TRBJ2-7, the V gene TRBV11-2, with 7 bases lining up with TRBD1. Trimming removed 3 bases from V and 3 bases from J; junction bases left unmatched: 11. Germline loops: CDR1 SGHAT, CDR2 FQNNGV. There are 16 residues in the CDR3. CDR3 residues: CASSFTTGTTFYEQYF. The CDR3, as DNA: TGTGCCAGCAGCTTCACGACAGGGACAACTTTCTACGAGCAGTACTTC.

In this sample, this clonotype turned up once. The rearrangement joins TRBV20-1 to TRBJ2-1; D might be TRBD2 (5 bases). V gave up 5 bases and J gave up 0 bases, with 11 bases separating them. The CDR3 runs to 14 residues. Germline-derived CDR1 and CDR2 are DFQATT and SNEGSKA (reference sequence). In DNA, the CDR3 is TGCAGTGCTGGGGTACTAGGCTCCTACAATGAGCAGTTCTTC. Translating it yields CSAGVLGSYNEQFF.

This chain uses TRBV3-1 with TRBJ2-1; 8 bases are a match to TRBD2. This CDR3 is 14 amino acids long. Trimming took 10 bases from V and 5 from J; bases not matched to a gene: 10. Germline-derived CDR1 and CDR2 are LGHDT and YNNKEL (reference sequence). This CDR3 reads CATSGGLVDNEQFF. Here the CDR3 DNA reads TGTGCCACAAGCGGGGGATTAGTTGACAATGAGCAGTTCTTC.

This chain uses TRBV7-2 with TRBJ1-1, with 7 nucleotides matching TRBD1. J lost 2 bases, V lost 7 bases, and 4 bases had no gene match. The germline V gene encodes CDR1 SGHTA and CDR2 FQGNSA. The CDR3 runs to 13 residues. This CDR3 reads CASTDRLNTEAFF. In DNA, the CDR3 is TGTGCCAGCACGGACAGGTTAAACACTGAAGCTTTCTTT.

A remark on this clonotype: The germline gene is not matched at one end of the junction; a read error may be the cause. The CDR3 DNA is TGCGCCAGCAGCGTAGGGGGGGCAGTGCAAGAGACCCAGTACTTC. This codes for CASSVGGAVQETQYF. V gene TRBV9 combines with J gene TRBJ2-5, with D maybe TRBD2 (7 bases). This CDR3 comprises 15 residues. Germline V gene lookup returns CDR1 SGDLS and CDR2 YYNGEE.

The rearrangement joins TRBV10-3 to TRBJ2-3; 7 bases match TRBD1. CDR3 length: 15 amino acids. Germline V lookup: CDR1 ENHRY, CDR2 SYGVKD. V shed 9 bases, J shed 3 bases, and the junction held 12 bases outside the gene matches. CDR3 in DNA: TGTGCCATTTCCGGACAGGTTCTTAATACAGATACGCAGTATTTT. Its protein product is CAISGQVLNTDTQYF.

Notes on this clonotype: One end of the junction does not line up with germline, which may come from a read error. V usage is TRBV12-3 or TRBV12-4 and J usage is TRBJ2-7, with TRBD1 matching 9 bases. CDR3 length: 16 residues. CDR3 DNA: TGTGTCAGCAGTTTACATGGACAGGGGAGCTCCTACGAGCAGTACTTC. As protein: CVSSLHGQGSSYEQYF.

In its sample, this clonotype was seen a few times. In DNA form, the CDR3 reads TGTGCCAGCAGTCCCCATAAGGGTGGCGACGAGCAGTACTTC. It is translated as CASSPHKGGDEQYF. This rearrangement joins TRBV6-6 to TRBJ2-7; D remains ambiguous. This CDR3 comprises 14 residues. CDR1 and CDR2 (germline): MNHNY, SVGAGI (reference sequence). With 5 bases removed from V and 5 bases from J, the gap between germline ends came to 16 bases.